A single sample gave rise to the 31 T cell receptor beta chains below, sequenced in a study of cytomegalovirus exposure and HLA in healthy donors. The assay was immunoSEQ multiplex PCR, and TCRdb's table has in-frame clones only and misses some. The sample holds around 250,000 clones, 90% seen once. Sequencing used PBMCs. These TCRs come from a woman aged 18 to 35 in good health and CMV-seronegative.

This clone occurred once. The V and J genes are TRBV20-1 and TRBJ2-5; D ambiguous. CDR3 length equals 8 residues. CDR1 is DFQATT and CDR2 is SNEGSKA in the germline V gene (reference sequence). V gave up 2 bases and J gave up 14 bases, with 6 bases separating them. The CDR3 region is CSARPVYF. CDR3 coding DNA: TGCAGTGCTAGACCCGTATACTTC.

The chain uses TRBV6-1 and TRBJ1-1, with D possibly being TRBD1 (5 bases). The CDR3 has 14 amino acids. V was pared by 5 bases and J by 1 base, with 11 bases between. Germline V gene data show CDR1 as MNHNS and CDR2 as SASEGT. The CDR3 loop is CASSNPGGNTEAFF. The CDR3 DNA is TGTGCCAGCAGTAATCCGGGGGGGAACACTGAAGCTTTCTTT.

A remark on this clone: The same CDR3 can be traced to other DNA sequences in this sample. The CDR3 sequence: CASSLAAGVDGYTF. The CDR3, as DNA: TGTGCCAGCAGCTTAGCGGCGGGAGTCGATGGCTACACCTTC. The rearrangement uses TRBV7-6 and TRBJ1-2; D not resolved. V lost 0 bases and J lost 6, with 11 bases in between. The CDR3 consists of 14 residues. Germline assignment: CDR1 SGHVS and CDR2 FNYEAQ.

This chain links TRBV19 with TRBJ1-2, with 10 bases lining up with TRBD1. V lost 4 bases to trimming and J lost 3 bases; unmatched junction nucleotides: 5. Germline values: CDR1 LNHDA, CDR2 SQIVND (reference sequence). CDR3 length: 15 residues. CDR3 coding DNA: TGTGCCAGTAGTACCGGGACAGGGGTCGACTATGGCTACACCTTC. Its protein product is CASSTGTGVDYGYTF. Based on the CDR3 plus reference TRBV19 and TRBJ1-2, the full variable domain is DGGITQSPKYLFRKEGQNVTLSCEQNLNHDAMYWYRQDPGQGLRLIYYSQIVNDFQKGDIAEGYSVSREKKESFPLTVTSAQKNPTAFYLCASSTGTGVDYGYTFGSGTRLTVV.

The J gene is TRBJ1-5, the V gene TRBV2; unclear D gene. The germline V gene encodes CDR1 SNHLY and CDR2 FYNNEI. The CDR3 runs to 15 residues. With 7 bases removed from V and 0 bases from J, the gap between germline ends came to 13 bases. CDR3 region: CASIAGGHSNQPQHF. Written as DNA, the CDR3 is TGTGCCAGCATTGCGGGAGGGCATAGCAATCAGCCCCAGCATTTT.

This sequence joins TRBV10-3 and TRBJ1-2; TRBD1 aligns across 8 bases. CDR1 is ENHRY, CDR2 SYGVKD, per germline. The ends lost 3 bases at V and 2 bases at J; junction bases unmatched: 5. The CDR3 runs 15 residues. CDR3 residues: CAISDSQGENYGYTF. The DNA of the CDR3 is TGTGCCATCAGTGATTCACAGGGGGAAAACTATGGCTACACCTTC.

The chain carries TRBV9 and TRBJ2-1; 10 nucleotides agree with TRBD2. Looked up from germline, CDR1 is SGDLS and CDR2 is YYNGEE. The length of the CDR3 is 17 residues. V dropped 4 bases and J dropped 9; count of bases not matched to a gene: 16. CDR3 sequence (DNA): TGTGCCAGCAGCTTCAGAGCGGGGGGGCCGGGCAATGCTGAGCAGTTCTTC. This translates into CASSFRAGGPGNAEQFF.

This chain joins TRBV10-2 and TRBJ2-7, with D perhaps matching TRBD1 (6 bases). Germline CDR1 WSHSY, CDR2 SAAADI. The CDR3 has 13 residues. The V end lost 5 bases, the J end lost 4 bases, and 12 bases lay between the germline ends. This CDR3 is CASSRTARYEQYV. CDR3 sequence (DNA): TGCGCCAGCAGTCGGACAGCGAGGTACGAGCAGTACGTC.

This chain uses TRBV7-8 with TRBJ1-1; D is unresolved. CDR1 is SGHVS, CDR2 FQNEAQ, per germline. V lost 2 bases and J 1 base, leaving 8 bases between the germline ends. This CDR3 has 14 amino acids. The CDR3 DNA reads as TGTGCCAGCAGCTTAAAAACAGAGAACACTGAAGCTTTCTTT. Protein: CASSLKTENTEAFF. Variable domain in full (rest from reference TRBV7-8 and TRBJ1-1): GAGVSQSPRYKVAKRGQDVALRCDPISGHVSLFWYQQALGQGPEFLTYFQNEAQLDKSGLPSDRFFAERPEGSVSTLKIQRTQQEDSAVYLCASSLKTENTEAFFGQGTRLTVV.

This chain uses TRBV4-3 with TRBJ2-1; D uncertain. The length of the CDR3 is 16 residues. Trimming stripped 0 bases from V and 5 bases from J, with 14 bases between. CDR1 and CDR2 (germline): LGHNA, YSLEER. The CDR3 bases are TGCGCCAGCAGCCAAGATGTCAGTATGATGAACAATGAGCAGTTCTTC. This translates into CASSQDVSMMNNEQFF.

The chain joins TRBV4-3 to TRBJ1-1; possible D gene TRBD1, 6 bases. This CDR3 comprises 14 residues. CDR1 LGHNA and CDR2 YSLEER come from the germline V gene. The ends were cut back, 0 bases at V and 1 base at J, with 6 bases in the middle. The CDR3 DNA reads TGCGCCAGCAGCCAAGAACAGGGGAACACTGAAGCTTTCTTT. Its translation: CASSQEQGNTEAFF.

This chain connects TRBV29-1 to TRBJ2-3; TRBD1 aligns across 8 bases. J was trimmed by 3 bases and V by 4 bases; bases with no gene match: 6. CDR3 length: 14 amino acids. Looked up from germline, CDR1 is SQVTM and CDR2 is ANQGSEA. CDR3 bases: TGCAGCGTTGTCAGGACAGGGAGTACAGATACGCAGTATTTT. Translating gives CSVVRTGSTDTQYF.

This chain's CDR3 is CASRGAGNTIYF. Here the CDR3 DNA reads TGTGCCAGCAGAGGGGCTGGAAACACCATATATTTT. This chain links TRBV2 with TRBJ1-3, with D tentatively TRBD1 (5 bases). Per germline, CDR1 SNHLY and CDR2 FYNNEI. This CDR3 has 12 residues. V shed 6 bases and J shed 2 bases, with 5 bases lying between them.

DNA of the CDR3: TGTGCCAGCAGGACTAGCGGGGTGGTCACCGGGGAGCTGTTTTTT. Its translation is CASRTSGVVTGELFF. The rearrangement uses TRBV6-1 and TRBJ2-2, with 11 bases aligning to TRBD2. V was pared by 6 bases and J by 4 bases, with 4 bases of the junction left unmatched. The CDR3 runs 15 residues. Germline values: CDR1 MNHNS, CDR2 SASEGT.

The J gene is TRBJ2-1, the V gene TRBV5-6; no reliable D call. The CDR3 runs to 11 residues. Germline CDR1 SGHDT, CDR2 YYEEEE. Trimming cost V 4 bases and J 7 bases, with 6 bases left between them. This CDR3 is CASSVENEQFF. CDR3 nucleotides: TGTGCCAGCAGCGTTGAGAATGAGCAGTTCTTC.

The chain links TRBV18 to TRBJ1-4, with D maybe TRBD1 (6 bases). The CDR3 has 15 amino acids. Trimming shortened V by 2 bases and J by 8 bases, and 15 bases separated the two germline ends. CDR1 is KGHSH, CDR2 LQKENI, per germline. The CDR3 loop is CASSPERYRDEKLFF. The DNA for the CDR3 is TGTGCCAGCTCACCAGAAAGGTACAGGGACGAAAAACTGTTTTTT.

The chain employs TRBV10-2 and TRBJ2-1; 10 positions match TRBD2. CDR1 is WSHSY, CDR2 SAAADI, per germline. J gave up 4 bases and V 7 bases, and 4 bases lay outside the gene matches. CDR3 length equals 14 residues. The CDR3 loop is CASNPGLAYNEQFF. CDR3 nucleotides: TGCGCCAGCAACCCGGGACTAGCGTACAATGAGCAGTTCTTC.

The gene calls are TRBV6-1 and TRBJ1-1, with a tentative D call TRBD1 (5 bases). Germline V gene data show CDR1 as MNHNS and CDR2 as SASEGT. Between the trimmed V and J ends, which lost 1 base and 0 bases, there was a span of 18 bases. There are 18 residues in the CDR3. The DNA for the CDR3 is TGTGCCAGCAGTGAAGAGGCCCCCATCACAGGAATGAACACTGAAGCTTTCTTT. It encodes CASSEEAPITGMNTEAFF.

The J gene is TRBJ1-1, the V gene TRBV4-1; 7 positions match TRBD1. The CDR3 has 15 amino acids. In germline, CDR1 is MGHRA, CDR2 YSYEKL. V trimming: 4 bases; J trimming: 1 base; junction bases outside the gene matches: 6. As DNA, the CDR3 is TGCGCCAGCAGCCCCGGGGACAGCTCGAACACTGAAGCTTTCTTT. Its protein product is CASSPGDSSNTEAFF.

This chain connects TRBV28 to TRBJ2-7; D is ambiguous. Germline-derived CDR1 and CDR2 are MDHEN and SYDVKM. V was trimmed by 4 bases and J by 4 bases, leaving 8 bases between them. This CDR3 region has 12 residues. The CDR3 loop reads CASSSRGYEQYV. The CDR3 DNA reads as TGTGCCAGCAGTTCCCGCGGATACGAGCAGTACGTC.

The chain carries TRBV28 and TRBJ1-1, with D unresolved. This CDR3 is 15 amino acids long. The V end lost 3 bases, the J end lost 5 bases, and 16 bases lay between the germline ends. Per germline, CDR1 MDHEN and CDR2 SYDVKM. The CDR3: CASSFLRQRRTEAFF. CDR3 bases: TGTGCCAGCAGTTTCCTCCGACAAAGGAGGACTGAAGCTTTCTTT.

Written as DNA, the CDR3 is TGTGCCAGCAGCAAAAGGCCCCGAGGGTCTGAGAATAGCACAGATACGCAGTATTTT. Amino acids: CASSKRPRGSENSTDTQYF. This chain joins TRBV21-1 and TRBJ2-3; TRBD2 was called by the table and not checked on the DNA. TRBV21-1 represents a pseudogene. This CDR3 spans 19 amino acids.

V and J are TRBV27 and TRBJ1-6; 7 nucleotides align to TRBD1. V gave up 4 bases and J gave up 10 bases; unmatched junction bases: 7. The germline gives CDR1 MNHEY, CDR2 SMNVEV (reference sequence). This CDR3 contains 14 residues. Here the CDR3 DNA reads TGTGCCAGCAGTTGGGACAGCTTTGACTCACCCCTCCACTTT. Translating it yields CASSWDSFDSPLHF.

CDR3 in DNA: TGTGCCACCCTAAATGAAAAACTGTTTTTT. Translation gives CATLNEKLFF. The V call is TRBV28, the J call TRBJ1-4, with D unresolved. The germline V and J ends were trimmed by 10 bases and 5 bases, with 5 bases remaining between them. The CDR3 is made up of 10 amino acids. Looked up from germline, CDR1 is MDHEN and CDR2 is SYDVKM. Full variable domain (remainder filled in from reference TRBV28 and TRBJ1-4): DVKVTQSSRYLVKRTGEKVFLECVQDMDHENMFWYRQDPGLGLRLIYFSYDVKMKEKGDIPEGYSVSREKKERFSLILESASTNQTSMYLCATLNEKLFFGSGTQLSVL.

The V gene is TRBV4-1, the J gene TRBJ2-5; 14 positions match TRBD2. Per the germline V gene, CDR1 is MGHRA and CDR2 is YSYEKL. With V trimmed by 0 bases and J by 2 bases, 2 bases remained unmatched. The CDR3 contains 17 residues. CDR3 region: CASSQETSGGAQETQYF. CDR3 sequence (DNA): TGCGCCAGCAGCCAAGAGACTAGCGGGGGGGCACAAGAGACCCAGTACTTC.

The chain links TRBV6-5 to TRBJ1-1, with 7 bases fitting TRBD1. The CDR3 contains 14 residues. Trimming at V came to 5 bases and at J to 4 bases, leaving 7 bases not matched to a gene. The V gene's germline CDR1 is MNHEY and CDR2 SVGAGI. This CDR3 reads CASSDTGDGTEAFF. Here the CDR3 DNA reads TGTGCCAGCAGTGATACAGGGGATGGCACTGAAGCTTTCTTT.

The V and J genes are TRBV5-4 and TRBJ2-1; the D gene is possibly TRBD2 (5 bases). The CDR3 has 16 amino acids. The germline V and J ends were trimmed by 4 bases and 4 bases, with 18 bases remaining between them. Germline CDR1 SGHNT, CDR2 YYREEE (reference sequence). The CDR3 region is CASSALPGLLYNEQFF. The DNA of the CDR3 is TGTGCCAGCAGCGCCTTACCGGGATTACTATACAATGAGCAGTTCTTC.

The chain has TRBV19 and TRBJ2-3; D is perhaps TRBD2 (6 bases). The CDR3 sequence is 15 residues long. V was pared by 2 bases and J by 0 bases, with 9 bases between. The germline gives CDR1 LNHDA, CDR2 SQIVND (reference sequence). DNA of the CDR3: TGTGCCAGTAGTATACTAGCGAAGAGCACAGATACGCAGTATTTT. As protein: CASSILAKSTDTQYF.

The chain combines TRBV7-9 with TRBJ1-1; no firm D call. This CDR3 contains 13 residues. V dropped 8 bases and J dropped 0 bases, with 10 bases sitting between them. Germline CDR1 and CDR2: SEHNR and FQNEAQ (reference sequence). In DNA, the CDR3 is TGTGCCAGCGACACACCTATGAACACTGAAGCTTTCTTT. Amino acids: CASDTPMNTEAFF. The entire variable domain, with the rest obtained from reference TRBV7-9 and TRBJ1-1, is as follows: DTGVSQNPRHKITKRGQNVTFRCDPISEHNRLYWYRQTLGQGPEFLTYFQNEAQLEKSRLLSDRFSAERPKGSFSTLEIQRTEQGDSAMYLCASDTPMNTEAFFGQGTRLTVV.

The chain uses TRBV19 and TRBJ2-1, with D possibly being TRBD1 (5 bases). Germline CDR1 reads LNHDA; CDR2 reads SQIVND (reference sequence). The V end was cut by 6 bases, the J end by 5 bases, with 11 bases between. This CDR3 is 13 amino acids long. CDR3 coding DNA: TGTGCCAGTAGCACGACAGTGAACAATGAGCAGTTCTTC. Its translation: CASSTTVNNEQFF.

The chain links TRBV6-1 to TRBJ1-3, with no clear D. CDR1 is MNHNS, CDR2 SASEGT, per germline. The V end lost 2 bases, the J end lost 3 bases, and 14 bases lay between the germline ends. CDR3 length: 16 amino acids. DNA of the CDR3: TGTGCCAGCAGTGAAATGAGCGCCGTTGGTGGAAACACCATATATTTT. Its translation: CASSEMSAVGGNTIYF.